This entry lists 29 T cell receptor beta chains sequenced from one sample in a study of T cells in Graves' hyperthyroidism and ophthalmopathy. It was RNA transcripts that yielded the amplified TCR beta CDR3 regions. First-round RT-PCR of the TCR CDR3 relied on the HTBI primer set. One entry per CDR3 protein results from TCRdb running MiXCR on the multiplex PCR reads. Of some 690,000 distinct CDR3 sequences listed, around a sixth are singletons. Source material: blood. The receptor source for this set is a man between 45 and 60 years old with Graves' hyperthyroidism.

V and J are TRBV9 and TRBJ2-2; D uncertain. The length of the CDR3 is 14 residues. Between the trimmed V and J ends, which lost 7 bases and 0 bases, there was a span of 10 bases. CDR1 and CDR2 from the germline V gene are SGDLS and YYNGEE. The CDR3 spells CASRFSSNTGELFF. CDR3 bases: TGTGCCAGCCGGTTCTCTTCGAACACCGGGGAGCTGTTTTTT.

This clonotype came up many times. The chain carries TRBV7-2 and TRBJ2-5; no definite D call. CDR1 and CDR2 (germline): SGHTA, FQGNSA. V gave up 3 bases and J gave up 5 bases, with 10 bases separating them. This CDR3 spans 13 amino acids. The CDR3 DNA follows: TGTGCCAGCAGCTTTCAGGTTTATGAGACCCAGTACTTC. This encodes CASSFQVYETQYF.

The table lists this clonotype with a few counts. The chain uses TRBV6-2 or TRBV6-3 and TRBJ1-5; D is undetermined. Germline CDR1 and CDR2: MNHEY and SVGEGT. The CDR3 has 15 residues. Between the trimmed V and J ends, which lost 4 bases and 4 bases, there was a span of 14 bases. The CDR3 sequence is CASSFSGQRNQPQHF. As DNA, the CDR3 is TGTGCCAGCAGTTTTTCAGGTCAGAGGAATCAGCCCCAGCATTTT.

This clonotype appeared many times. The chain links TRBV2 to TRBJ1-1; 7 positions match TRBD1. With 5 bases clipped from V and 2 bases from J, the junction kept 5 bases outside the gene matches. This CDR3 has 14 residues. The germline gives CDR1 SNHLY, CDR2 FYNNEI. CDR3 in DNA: TGTGCCAGCAGTCAGGACAGGTTCAACACTGAAGCTTTCTTT. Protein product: CASSQDRFNTEAFF.

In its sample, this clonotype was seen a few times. The CDR3 loop is CASSLAVGGTEAFF. The CDR3, as DNA: TGTGCCAGCAGCTTAGCCGTCGGGGGCACTGAAGCTTTCTTT. The chain links TRBV7-9 to TRBJ1-1; D might be TRBD1 (5 bases). The germline CDR1 and CDR2 sequences are SEHNR and FQNEAQ (reference sequence). This CDR3 region has 14 residues. V was clipped by 0 bases and J by 4 bases, with 9 bases between them.

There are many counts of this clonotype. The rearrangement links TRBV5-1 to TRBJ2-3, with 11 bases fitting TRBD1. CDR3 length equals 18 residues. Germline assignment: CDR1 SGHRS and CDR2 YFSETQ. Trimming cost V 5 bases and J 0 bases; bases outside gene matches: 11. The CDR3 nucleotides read TGCGCCAGCAGACCCCCGGGACAGGGGGGACCTAGCACAGATACGCAGTATTTT. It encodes CASRPPGQGGPSTDTQYF.

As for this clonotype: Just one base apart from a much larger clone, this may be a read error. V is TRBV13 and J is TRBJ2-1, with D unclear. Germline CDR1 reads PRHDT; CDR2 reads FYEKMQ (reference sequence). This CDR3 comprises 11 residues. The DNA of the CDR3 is TGTGCCAGCCTGCTCTACATTGAGCAGTTCTTC. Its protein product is CASLLYIEQFF.

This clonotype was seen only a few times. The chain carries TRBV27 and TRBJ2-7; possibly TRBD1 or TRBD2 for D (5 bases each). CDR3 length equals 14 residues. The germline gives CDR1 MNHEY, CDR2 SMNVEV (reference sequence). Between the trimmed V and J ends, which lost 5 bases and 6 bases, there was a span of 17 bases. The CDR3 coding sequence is TGTGCCAGCAGTCCCGGGACCTCACTTCTCGAGCAGTACTTC. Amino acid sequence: CASSPGTSLLEQYF.

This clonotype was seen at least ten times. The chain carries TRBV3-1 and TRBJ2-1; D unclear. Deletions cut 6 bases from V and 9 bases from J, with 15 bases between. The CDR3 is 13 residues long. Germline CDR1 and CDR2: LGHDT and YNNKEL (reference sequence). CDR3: CASRRDPRGEQFF. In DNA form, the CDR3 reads TGTGCCAGCAGGCGAGACCCTAGAGGTGAGCAGTTCTTC.

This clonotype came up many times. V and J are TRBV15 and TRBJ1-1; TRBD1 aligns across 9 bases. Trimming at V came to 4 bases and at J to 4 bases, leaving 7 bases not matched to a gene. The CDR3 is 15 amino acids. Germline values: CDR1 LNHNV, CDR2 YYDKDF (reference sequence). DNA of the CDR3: TGTGCCACCAGCACGGAACAGGGGGCCAGCACTGAAGCTTTCTTT. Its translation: CATSTEQGASTEAFF.

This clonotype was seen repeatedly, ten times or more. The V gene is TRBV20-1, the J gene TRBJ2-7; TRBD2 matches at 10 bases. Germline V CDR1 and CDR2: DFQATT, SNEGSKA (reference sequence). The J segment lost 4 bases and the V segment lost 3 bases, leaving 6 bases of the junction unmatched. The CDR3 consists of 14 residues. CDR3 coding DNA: TGCAGTGCTAGGACTAGCGGGTGGCCGTACGAGCAGTACTTC. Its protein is CSARTSGWPYEQYF.

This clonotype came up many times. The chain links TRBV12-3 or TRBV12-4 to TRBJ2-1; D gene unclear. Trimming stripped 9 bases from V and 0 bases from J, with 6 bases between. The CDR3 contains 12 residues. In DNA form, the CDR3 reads TGTGCCAGTTCTATCTCCTACAATGAGCAGTTCTTC. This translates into CASSISYNEQFF.

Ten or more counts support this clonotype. The CDR3 nucleotides read TGTGCCAGCAGTTTCGGGAGGTCTAATGAAAAACTGTTTTTT. Translation: CASSFGRSNEKLFF. The V and J genes are TRBV28 and TRBJ1-4; no clear D. Germline CDR1 is MDHEN and CDR2 is SYDVKM. The CDR3 has 14 residues. With 3 bases removed from V and 3 bases from J, the gap between germline ends came to 8 bases.

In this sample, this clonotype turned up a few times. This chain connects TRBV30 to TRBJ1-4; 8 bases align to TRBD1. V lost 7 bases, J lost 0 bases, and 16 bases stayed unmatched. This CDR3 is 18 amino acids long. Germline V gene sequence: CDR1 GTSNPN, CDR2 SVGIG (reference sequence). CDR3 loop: CASQERTGTFATNEKLFF. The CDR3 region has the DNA TGTGCCTCACAAGAGAGGACAGGGACTTTTGCAACTAATGAAAAACTGTTTTTT.

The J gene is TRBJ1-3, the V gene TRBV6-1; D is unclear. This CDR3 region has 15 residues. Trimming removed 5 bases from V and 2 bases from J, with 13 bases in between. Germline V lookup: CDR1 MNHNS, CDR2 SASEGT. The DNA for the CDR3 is TGTGCCAGCAGTTACGGGCCTCGCCCTGGAAACACCATATATTTT. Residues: CASSYGPRPGNTIYF.

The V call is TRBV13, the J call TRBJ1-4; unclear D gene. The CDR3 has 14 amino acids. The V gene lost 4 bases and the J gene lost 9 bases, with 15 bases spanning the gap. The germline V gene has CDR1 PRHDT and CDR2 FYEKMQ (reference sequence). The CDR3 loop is CASSSNSYPQKLFF. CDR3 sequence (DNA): TGTGCCAGCAGCTCCAACAGCTACCCCCAAAAACTGTTTTTT.

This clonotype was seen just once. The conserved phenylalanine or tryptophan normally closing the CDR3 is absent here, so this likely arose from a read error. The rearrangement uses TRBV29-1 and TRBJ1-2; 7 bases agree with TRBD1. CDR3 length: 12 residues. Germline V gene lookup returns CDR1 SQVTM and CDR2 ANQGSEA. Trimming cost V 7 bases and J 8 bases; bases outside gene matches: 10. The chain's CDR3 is CSGHQGGRGYTI. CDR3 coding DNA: TGCAGCGGCCATCAAGGGGGCCGGGGCTACACCATC.

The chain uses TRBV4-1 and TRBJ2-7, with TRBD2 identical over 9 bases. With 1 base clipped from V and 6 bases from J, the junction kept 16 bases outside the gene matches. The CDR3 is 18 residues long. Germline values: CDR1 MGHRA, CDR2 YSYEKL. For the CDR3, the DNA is TGCGCCAGCAGCCAAGGACTAGCGGTTCAGGAAGACTGGGCCGAGCAGTACTTC. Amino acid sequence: CASSQGLAVQEDWAEQYF.

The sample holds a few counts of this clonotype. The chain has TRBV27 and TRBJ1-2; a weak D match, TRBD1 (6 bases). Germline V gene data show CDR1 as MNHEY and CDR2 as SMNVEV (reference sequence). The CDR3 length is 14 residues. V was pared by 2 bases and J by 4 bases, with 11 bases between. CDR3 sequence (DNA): TGTGCCAGCAGTTTACTCGGGGACACCTATGGCTACACCTTC. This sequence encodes CASSLLGDTYGYTF.

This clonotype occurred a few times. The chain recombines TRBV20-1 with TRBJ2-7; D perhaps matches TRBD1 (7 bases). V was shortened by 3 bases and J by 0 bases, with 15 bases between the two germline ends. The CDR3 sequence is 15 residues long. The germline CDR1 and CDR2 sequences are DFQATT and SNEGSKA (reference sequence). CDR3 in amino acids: CSARPAGQSSYEQYF. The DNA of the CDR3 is TGCAGTGCTAGGCCGGCGGGACAGAGCTCCTACGAGCAGTACTTC.

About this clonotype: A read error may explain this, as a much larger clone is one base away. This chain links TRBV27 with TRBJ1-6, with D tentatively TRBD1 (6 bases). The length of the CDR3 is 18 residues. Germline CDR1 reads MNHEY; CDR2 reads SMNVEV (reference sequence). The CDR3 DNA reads TGTGCCAGCAGTGGTTGGACAGTTACCCGCTCCTATAATTTACCCCTCCACTTT. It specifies CASSGWTVTRSYNLPLHF.

CDR3 coding DNA: TGTGCCAGCAGCTTACTAGCGCCCGGAGCAGATACGCAGTATTTT. It yields the protein CASSLLAPGADTQYF. The rearrangement links TRBV5-6 to TRBJ2-3; 7 nucleotides agree with TRBD2. The trim removed 2 bases at V and 4 bases at J, leaving 7 bases unmatched. In germline, CDR1 is SGHDT, CDR2 YYEEEE. The CDR3 runs to 15 residues.

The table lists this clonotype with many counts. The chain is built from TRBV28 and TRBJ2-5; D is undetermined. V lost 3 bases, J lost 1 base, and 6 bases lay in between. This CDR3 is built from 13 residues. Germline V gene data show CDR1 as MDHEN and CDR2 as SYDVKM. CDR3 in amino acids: CASSFTAQETQYF. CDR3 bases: TGTGCCAGCAGTTTTACCGCCCAAGAGACCCAGTACTTC.

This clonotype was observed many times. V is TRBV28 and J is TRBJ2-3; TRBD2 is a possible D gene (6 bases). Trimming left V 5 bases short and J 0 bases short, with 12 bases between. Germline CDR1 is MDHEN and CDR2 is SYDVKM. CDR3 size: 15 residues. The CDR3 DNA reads TGTGCCAGCAGTATTGGGACTTCTAGCACAGATACGCAGTATTTT. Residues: CASSIGTSSTDTQYF.

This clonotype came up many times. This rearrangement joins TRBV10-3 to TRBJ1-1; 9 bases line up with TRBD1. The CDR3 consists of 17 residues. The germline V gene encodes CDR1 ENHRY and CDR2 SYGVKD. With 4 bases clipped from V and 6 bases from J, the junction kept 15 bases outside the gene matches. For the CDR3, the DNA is TGTGCCATCAGTGGGAGTTACACCGGGACAGGGATCCCTGAAGCTTTCTTT. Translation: CAISGSYTGTGIPEAFF.

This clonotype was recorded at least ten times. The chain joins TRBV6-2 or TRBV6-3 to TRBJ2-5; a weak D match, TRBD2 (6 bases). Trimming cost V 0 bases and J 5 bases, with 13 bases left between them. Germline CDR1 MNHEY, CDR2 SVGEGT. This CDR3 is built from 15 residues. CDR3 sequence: CASSYSRRDRETQYF. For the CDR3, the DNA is TGTGCCAGCAGTTACTCGAGGCGGGACCGGGAGACCCAGTACTTC.

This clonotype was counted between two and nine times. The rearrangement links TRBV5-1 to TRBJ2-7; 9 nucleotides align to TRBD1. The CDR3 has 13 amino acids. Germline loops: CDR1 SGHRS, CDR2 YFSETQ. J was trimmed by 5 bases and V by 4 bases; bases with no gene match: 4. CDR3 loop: CASSTDRGHEQYF. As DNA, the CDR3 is TGCGCCAGCAGCACGGACAGGGGCCACGAGCAGTACTTC.

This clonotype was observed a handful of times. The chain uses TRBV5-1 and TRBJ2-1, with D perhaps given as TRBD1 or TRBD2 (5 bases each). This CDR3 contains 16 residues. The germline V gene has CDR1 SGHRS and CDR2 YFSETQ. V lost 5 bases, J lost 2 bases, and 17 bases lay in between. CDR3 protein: CASSSNLVGAYNEQFF. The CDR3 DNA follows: TGCGCCAGCAGTTCAAATCTGGTGGGGGCCTACAATGAGCAGTTCTTC. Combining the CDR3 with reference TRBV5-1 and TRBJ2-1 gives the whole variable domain KAGVTQTPRYLIKTRGQQVTLSCSPISGHRSVSWYQQTPGQGLQFLFEYFSETQRNKGNFPGRFSGRQFSNSRSEMNVSTLELGDSALYLCASSSNLVGAYNEQFFGPGTRLTVL.

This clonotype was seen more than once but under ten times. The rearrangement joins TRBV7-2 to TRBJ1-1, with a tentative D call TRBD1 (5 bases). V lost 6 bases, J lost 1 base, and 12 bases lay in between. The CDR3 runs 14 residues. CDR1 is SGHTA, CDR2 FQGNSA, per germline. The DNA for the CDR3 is TGTGCCAGCAGATCAAATACAGGGAACACTGAAGCTTTCTTT. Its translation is CASRSNTGNTEAFF.